The clone carrying this TCR beta chain was detected once. V shed 2 bases and J shed 0 bases, with 11 bases lying between them. Per germline, CDR1 SGHRS and CDR2 YFSETQ. This CDR3 is built from 15 residues. This record comes from a study of cytomegalovirus exposure and HLA in healthy donors. The PCR was carried out with 60 Vbeta primers and 13 Jbeta primers. Some clones are missing from TCRdb's copy, which holds only in-frame ones; the method was immunoSEQ multiplex PCR. Of more than 110,000 clones listed, about four fifths are singletons. The chain carries TRBV5-1 and TRBJ2-5, with D perhaps TRBD1 (5 bases). Sequenced input: PBMCs. This receptor was taken from a man younger than 40 in good health and CMV-seronegative. The CDR3 DNA is TGCGCCAGCAGCTTCTCGACAGAGAACCAAGAGACCCAGTACTTC. This sequence encodes CASSFSTENQETQYF.